A selection of T cell receptor beta chains follows, all from one sample in a study of T-cell memory formation after mild COVID-19. TCRdb re-called the 5' RACE reads through MiXCR, storing one row per CDR3 protein. This table has 250,000 to 400,000 distinct CDR3 sequences, 13% to 15% appearing once. Sequencing was performed on PBMCs or a T cell subset sorted from them (not recorded which). The source is a man between 18 and 35 years old who had mild COVID-19 (a few samples of this study predate the infection). Cell type and time point are not known. Each CDR3 is given with its conserved first and last residue. D genes are given only for firm matches. Clone size, where shown, is once, few, many, or a class for clones that have expanded.

CDR3aa: CASSWTGNGYTF; CDR3nt: TGTGCCAGCAGCTGGACAGGGAATGGCTACACCTTC; abundance: -; v_gene: TRBV5-5; j_gene: TRBJ1-2; d_gene: TRBD1
CDR3aa: CASSYGQGALYTEAFF; CDR3nt: TGCGCCAGCAGCTACGGACAGGGGGCCCTCTACACTGAAGCTTTCTTT; abundance: few; v_gene: TRBV5-1; j_gene: TRBJ1-1; d_gene: TRBD1
CDR3aa: CASSQQVVPSDTQYF; CDR3nt: TGTGCCAGCAGTCAGCAAGTTGTTCCTTCAGATACGCAGTATTTT; abundance: -; v_gene: TRBV12-3/TRBV12-4; j_gene: TRBJ2-3; d_gene: -
CDR3aa: CASTQSEAYRSPLHF; CDR3nt: TGTGCCAGCACCCAATCCGAGGCCTACCGGTCACCCCTCCACTTT; abundance: -; v_gene: TRBV6-5; j_gene: TRBJ1-6; d_gene: -
CDR3aa: CASSNSPESPLHF; CDR3nt: TGCGCCAGCAGCAACTCCCCGGAGTCACCCCTCCACTTT; abundance: few; v_gene: TRBV5-1; j_gene: TRBJ1-6; d_gene: -
CDR3aa: CASSFSGGGTYNEQFF; CDR3nt: TGTGCCAGCAGCTTTAGCGGGGGGGGCACCTACAATGAGCAGTTCTTC; abundance: many; v_gene: TRBV7-2; j_gene: TRBJ2-1; d_gene: TRBD2
CDR3aa: CASSLLNEKLFF; CDR3nt: TGTGCCAGCAGTTTGTTAAATGAAAAACTGTTTTTT; abundance: -; v_gene: TRBV12-3/TRBV12-4; j_gene: TRBJ1-4; d_gene: -
CDR3aa: CSVEGAGGYQETQYF; CDR3nt: TGCAGCGTTGAAGGGGCAGGGGGGTACCAAGAGACCCAGTACTTC; abundance: -; v_gene: TRBV29-1; j_gene: TRBJ2-5; d_gene: -
CDR3aa: CATSDPSMGQGGTGELFF; CDR3nt: TGTGCCACCAGTGATCCCTCGATGGGACAGGGAGGCACCGGGGAGCTGTTTTTT; abundance: -; v_gene: TRBV24-1; j_gene: TRBJ2-2; d_gene: TRBD1
CDR3aa: CATSDGGNTGELFF; CDR3nt: TGTGCCACCAGTGACGGGGGAAACACCGGGGAGCTGTTTTTT; abundance: -; v_gene: TRBV24-1; j_gene: TRBJ2-2; d_gene: -
CDR3aa: CASSYRGLYGNTIYF; CDR3nt: TGTGCCAGCAGTTACCGGGGGCTTTATGGAAACACCATATATTTT; abundance: few; v_gene: TRBV6-5; j_gene: TRBJ1-3; d_gene: -
CDR3aa: CSASGGGPYNEQFF; CDR3nt: TGCAGTGCTAGTGGGGGGGGCCCCTACAATGAGCAGTTCTTC; abundance: few; v_gene: TRBV20-1; j_gene: TRBJ2-1; d_gene: -
CDR3aa: CASSEKQGMNTEAFF; CDR3nt: TGCGCCAGCAGCGAAAAACAGGGTATGAACACTGAAGCTTTCTTT; abundance: -; v_gene: TRBV5-1; j_gene: TRBJ1-1; d_gene: -
CDR3aa: CASSLLRSSYNEQFF; CDR3nt: TGCGCCAGCAGCTTGTTGCGGAGCTCCTACAATGAGCAGTTCTTC; abundance: many; v_gene: TRBV5-1; j_gene: TRBJ2-1; d_gene: -
CDR3aa: CSVENRGRGYEQYF; CDR3nt: TGCAGCGTTGAAAACAGGGGGCGCGGCTACGAGCAGTACTTC; abundance: -; v_gene: TRBV29-1; j_gene: TRBJ2-7; d_gene: TRBD1
CDR3aa: CASSYGENSGNTIYF; CDR3nt: TGTGCCAGCAGTTACGGAGAAAACTCTGGAAACACCATATATTTT; abundance: -; v_gene: TRBV6-5; j_gene: TRBJ1-3; d_gene: -
CDR3aa: CASSNRPGTDEQFF; CDR3nt: TGTGCCAGCAGCAATAGGCCAGGGACCGATGAGCAGTTCTTC; abundance: few; v_gene: TRBV12-3/TRBV12-4; j_gene: TRBJ2-1; d_gene: -
CDR3aa: CASSLTPRADLGYTF; CDR3nt: TGTGCCAGCAGTCTCACCCCTCGGGCGGATCTTGGCTACACCTTC; abundance: -; v_gene: TRBV28; j_gene: TRBJ1-2; d_gene: -
CDR3aa: CSARTDDTQYF; CDR3nt: TGCAGTGCTAGGACAGATGATACGCAGTATTTT; abundance: -; v_gene: TRBV20-1; j_gene: TRBJ2-3; d_gene: -
CDR3aa: CASSVDRIANYGYTF; CDR3nt: TGCGCCAGCAGCGTCGACAGGATAGCTAACTATGGCTACACCTTC; abundance: -; v_gene: TRBV5-1; j_gene: TRBJ1-2; d_gene: -
CDR3aa: CASSLRTGEYGYTF; CDR3nt: TGTGCCAGCAGCCTTCGGACAGGGGAATACGGCTACACCTTC; abundance: -; v_gene: TRBV7-2; j_gene: TRBJ1-2; d_gene: TRBD1
CDR3aa: CASSQGKGLSTDTQYF; CDR3nt: TGCGCCAGCAGCCAGGGAAAGGGCCTAAGCACAGATACGCAGTATTTT; abundance: -; v_gene: TRBV5-1; j_gene: TRBJ2-3; d_gene: -
CDR3aa: CASSKGQLAKNIQYF; CDR3nt: TGTGCCAGCAGCAAAGGACAGTTAGCCAAAAACATTCAGTACTTC; abundance: few; v_gene: TRBV21-1; j_gene: TRBJ2-4; d_gene: -
CDR3aa: CASSLAQQDTQYF; CDR3nt: TGTGCCAGCAGCTTAGCCCAACAGGATACGCAGTATTTT; abundance: few; v_gene: TRBV11-2; j_gene: TRBJ2-3; d_gene: -
CDR3aa: CSVEEGFRGYTF; CDR3nt: TGCAGCGTTGAGGAGGGGTTTCGAGGCTACACCTTC; abundance: -; v_gene: TRBV29-1; j_gene: TRBJ1-2; d_gene: -